Following are 12 T cell receptor beta chains from one sample sequenced in a study of blood T cell repertoires in COVID-19. TCRdb's copy holds only in-frame clones and misses some; the assay was immunoSEQ multiplex PCR. This table has 350,000 to 400,000 clones, about 89% appearing once. The sequenced sample consisted of PBMCs or T cells enriched from blood (not recorded which). The origin of the receptors is a woman in her thirties or forties who had been exposed to COVID-19.

V gene TRBV9 combines with J gene TRBJ2-3; 12 nucleotides align to TRBD2. The length of the CDR3 is 16 residues. Trimming cost V 2 bases and J 3 bases; bases outside gene matches: 4. Germline V CDR1 and CDR2: SGDLS, YYNGEE. CDR3 nucleotide sequence: TGTGCCAGCAGCGTCCTAGCGGGGGGGATTACAGATACGCAGTATTTT. Translation: CASSVLAGGITDTQYF.

The chain carries TRBV5-1 and TRBJ1-2; TRBD1 might be the D (5 bases). Looked up from germline, CDR1 is SGHRS and CDR2 is YFSETQ. CDR3 length: 14 residues. The V gene lost 3 bases and the J gene lost 6 bases, with 15 bases spanning the gap. This CDR3 is CASSSGQVSNGYTF. In DNA, the CDR3 is TGCGCCAGCAGCTCAGGACAAGTTTCTAATGGCTACACCTTC.

J is TRBJ2-7 and V is TRBV6-1; 7 bases are shared with TRBD1. Looked up from germline, CDR1 is MNHNS and CDR2 is SASEGT. There are 15 residues in the CDR3. V trimming: 1 base; J trimming: 2 bases; junction bases outside the gene matches: 5. The CDR3 DNA is TGTGCCAGCAGTGAAGGGGGACAGCGCACCTACGAGCAGTACTTC. Translation: CASSEGGQRTYEQYF.

The J gene is TRBJ1-3, the V gene TRBV7-9; D unresolved. V shed 11 bases and J shed 0 bases, with 17 bases lying between them. Germline V CDR1 and CDR2: SEHNR, FQNEAQ (reference sequence). The CDR3 is made up of 15 amino acids. The CDR3 is CAVVRRDNSGNTIYF. Written as DNA, the CDR3 is TGTGCCGTCGTGCGCCGAGATAACTCTGGAAACACCATATATTTT.

The chain combines TRBV9 with TRBJ1-4; D not certain. V shed 4 bases and J shed 5 bases, with 21 bases lying between them. The germline V gene encodes CDR1 SGDLS and CDR2 YYNGEE. There are 17 residues in the CDR3. The CDR3: CASSRSSLVLPNEKLFF. DNA for the CDR3: TGTGCCAGCAGCCGATCTTCTTTAGTTCTCCCAAATGAAAAACTGTTTTTT.

The genes are TRBV30 and TRBJ2-7; 7 nucleotides align to TRBD1. The junction had 8 bases not matched to a gene; V was cut back by 2 bases and J by 4 bases. The CDR3 runs 14 residues. Per the germline V gene, CDR1 is GTSNPN and CDR2 is SVGIG (reference sequence). The CDR3 coding sequence is TGTGCCTGGAGTAGGGGGACAGTCTTATACGAGCAGTACTTC. It yields the protein CAWSRGTVLYEQYF.

V usage is TRBV27 and J usage is TRBJ1-1; 7 bases are a match to TRBD1. CDR3 size: 16 residues. V gave up 0 bases and J gave up 3 bases; unmatched junction bases: 7. Germline assignment: CDR1 MNHEY and CDR2 SMNVEV (reference sequence). In DNA, the CDR3 is TGTGCCAGCAGTTTATCCACAGGGGTGAGGGACACTGAAGCTTTCTTT. It specifies CASSLSTGVRDTEAFF.

The gene calls are TRBV12-3 or TRBV12-4 and TRBJ1-6; perhaps TRBD1 as D (6 bases). Trimming took 5 bases from V and 10 from J, leaving 12 bases between them. This CDR3 comprises 13 residues. CDR3: CASSIIRGSPLHF. CDR3 DNA: TGTGCCAGCAGTATCATCAGGGGATCACCCCTCCACTTT.

The rearrangement links TRBV25-1 to TRBJ1-4; D call uncertain. Trimming shortened V by 9 bases and J by 7 bases, and 9 bases separated the two germline ends. The CDR3 has 11 amino acids. Germline CDR1 MGHDK, CDR2 SYGVNS. The CDR3 here is CASSLVEKLFF. The CDR3 DNA reads TGTGCCAGTTCGTTAGTTGAAAAACTGTTTTTT.

The chain couples TRBV30 to TRBJ1-3; D not certain. Germline V lookup: CDR1 GTSNPN, CDR2 SVGIG (reference sequence). CDR3 size: 15 residues. The V end lost 4 bases, the J end lost 0 bases, and 13 bases lay between the germline ends. CDR3 DNA sequence: TGTGCCTGGACGGCAGGAACGTTCTCTGGAAACACCATATATTTT. This translates into CAWTAGTFSGNTIYF.

The V call is TRBV25-1, the J call TRBJ1-5; D is uncertain. V lost 7 bases and J 2 bases, leaving 6 bases between the germline ends. Germline V gives CDR1 MGHDK, CDR2 SYGVNS. This CDR3 is built from 12 residues. The CDR3 sequence: CASNTGNQPQHF. CDR3 coding DNA: TGTGCCAGCAATACGGGCAATCAGCCCCAGCATTTT.

The CDR3, as DNA: TGTGCCAGCAGCGGCCCCGGGGGGTCGTGGGACAATGAGCAGTTCTTC. Translating gives CASSGPGGSWDNEQFF. The rearrangement uses TRBV7-3 and TRBJ2-1; 7 nucleotides agree with TRBD2. Trimming took 5 bases from V and 5 from J; bases not matched to a gene: 12. The CDR3 has 16 amino acids. Germline-derived CDR1 and CDR2 are SGHTA and FQGTGA.